A selection of T cell receptor beta chains follows, all from one sample in a study of OX40 agonist ivuxolimab in advanced cancers. Sequencing was performed with immunoSEQ multiplex PCR; in TCRdb, only in-frame clones are kept and a portion is missing. Among about 50,000 clones listed, about 88% were seen once. This material consisted of CD4+ or CD8+ T cells sorted from blood, taken in a trial of the OX40 agonist ivuxolimab. Receptors originate from an adult with an advanced solid tumor such as melanoma, head and neck, liver or kidney cancer. Each CDR3 is given with its conserved first and last residue. D genes are given only for firm matches. Some rows mark clone size as missing; the rest say once, few, many or name a class of expanded clone.

clone_size,j_call,d_call,v_call,cdr3_aa,cdr3_nt
.,TRBJ2-5,.,TRBV9,CASTLGGQQETQYF,TGTGCCAGCACCCTCGGAGGGCAGCAGGAGACCCAGTACTTC
once,TRBJ1-5,.,TRBV28,CASSLFTGLGNQPQHF,TGTGCCAGCAGTTTATTTACAGGGTTGGGCAATCAGCCCCAGCATTTT
.,TRBJ2-7,.,TRBV28,CASLRELPYEQYF,TGTGCCAGCTTACGGGAACTCCCTTACGAGCAGTACTTC
.,TRBJ1-3,.,TRBV10-3,CAISEDTSGNTIYF,TGTGCCATCAGTGAGGACACCTCTGGAAACACCATATATTTT
.,TRBJ1-5,TRBD1,TRBV2,CASNPGQVLGPQHF,TGTGCCAGCAACCCGGGACAGGTTTTGGGGCCCCAGCATTTT
.,TRBJ1-2,.,TRBV27,CASRGTGYNRGYTF,TGTGCCAGCAGGGGGACGGGATACAATAGGGGCTACACCTTC
.,TRBJ2-7,TRBD2,TRBV18,CASSPPSMGGRKYEQYF,TGTGCCAGCTCACCACCTTCAATGGGGGGGAGGAAATACGAGCAGTACTTC
.,TRBJ2-2,TRBD1,TRBV25-1,CASTPPLGQGNTGELFF,TGTGCCAGCACCCCCCCACTAGGACAGGGTAACACCGGGGAGCTGTTTTTT
few,TRBJ2-2,.,TRBV10-3,CATLSTGELFF,TGTGCCACACTTTCCACCGGGGAGCTGTTTTTT
once,TRBJ2-2,.,TRBV7-2,CASSLGSGNTGELFF,TGTGCCAGCAGCTTAGGTAGCGGTAACACCGGGGAGCTGTTTTTT
.,TRBJ2-7,.,TRBV7-7,CASSLAGRPYEQYF,TGTGCTAGCAGCTTAGCAGGGAGACCCTACGAGCAGTACTTC
.,TRBJ2-1,TRBD1,TRBV5-1,CASQQGVVNEQFF,TGCGCCAGCCAACAGGGGGTAGTTAATGAGCAGTTCTTC
.,TRBJ2-7,TRBD2,TRBV6-4,CASRRGLAHEPYEQYF,TGTGCCAGCCGTCGCGGACTAGCCCACGAGCCCTACGAGCAGTACTTC
.,TRBJ2-1,TRBD2,TRBV9,CASSIRLAGHYNEQFF,TGTGCCAGCAGCATAAGACTAGCGGGTCATTACAATGAGCAGTTCTTC
.,TRBJ2-3,TRBD2,TRBV30,CAWSKTSGSDTQYF,TGTGCCTGGAGTAAAACTAGCGGGAGTGATACGCAGTATTTT
.,TRBJ2-5,.,TRBV21-1,CASSPRTGEETQYF,TGTGCCAGCAGCCCCCGGACAGGGGAAGAGACCCAGTACTTC
.,TRBJ2-5,.,TRBV28,CASTSHGSETQYF,TGTGCCAGCACTTCTCATGGTAGTGAGACCCAGTACTTC
.,TRBJ2-4,TRBD1,TRBV7-9,CASSTGQGGWDIQYF,TGTGCCAGCAGCACGGGACAGGGAGGGTGGGACATTCAGTACTTC
once,TRBJ1-1,.,TRBV2,CASRGEGSTEAFF,TGTGCCAGCAGGGGGGAGGGGTCCACTGAAGCTTTCTTT
few,TRBJ1-4,.,TRBV5-6,CASSLQGSEKLFF,TGTGCCAGCAGCTTACAGGGAAGTGAAAAACTGTTTTTT